These 15 T cell receptor beta chains were sequenced from one sample in a study of CD8 T cells in ankylosing spondylitis. From the 5' RACE reads, TCRdb called clonotypes with MiXCR, one entry per CDR3 protein. The sample consists of 450,000 to 550,000 distinct CDR3 sequences, less than 6% of them appearing once. Their cognate antigens are unknown. Findings of the study overall: Seemingly characteristic of ankylosing spondylitis blood was a TCR beta motif consisting of several highly homologous variants.

The material sequenced was blood, either unsorted or a sorted T cell fraction (not recorded which). These receptors originate from a male donor with ankylosing spondylitis.

This clonotype has at least ten counts. The chain joins TRBV20-1 to TRBJ2-3, with D unclear. Trimming removed 5 bases from V and 10 bases from J, with 16 bases in between. The CDR3 extends over 12 amino acids. CDR1 and CDR2 (germline): DFQATT, SNEGSKA (reference sequence). Written as DNA, the CDR3 is TGCAGTGCTTCCGGGTCCGTTATGTCGCAGTATTTT. Protein: CSASGSVMSQYF.

This clonotype has at least ten counts. The rearrangement uses TRBV5-1 and TRBJ1-5; TRBD1 might be the D (5 bases). V lost 2 bases and J 5 bases, leaving 14 bases between the germline ends. The CDR3 spans 15 residues. Germline-derived CDR1 and CDR2 are SGHRS and YFSETQ. CDR3 sequence: CASSLGTLGDQPQHF. In DNA, the CDR3 is TGCGCCAGCAGCTTAGGGACCCTGGGCGATCAGCCCCAGCATTTT. Full variable domain (missing parts from reference TRBV5-1 and TRBJ1-5): KAGVTQTPRYLIKTRGQQVTLSCSPISGHRSVSWYQQTPGQGLQFLFEYFSETQRNKGNFPGRFSGRQFSNSRSEMNVSTLELGDSALYLCASSLGTLGDQPQHFGDGTRLSIL.

Ten or more counts support this clonotype. CDR3 amino acids: CSVEGTEEAFF. Written as DNA, the CDR3 is TGCAGCGTTGAAGGGACAGAAGAAGCTTTCTTT. The chain uses TRBV29-1 and TRBJ1-1; the D gene is possibly TRBD1 (6 bases). Trimming cost V 1 base and J 8 bases, with 8 bases left between them. CDR1 and CDR2 from the germline V gene are SQVTM and ANQGSEA. The CDR3 runs 11 residues.

The chain couples TRBV3-1 to TRBJ2-4; D remains unclear. CDR3 length equals 15 residues. The germline V gene encodes CDR1 LGHDT and CDR2 YNNKEL (reference sequence). Deletions cut 0 bases from V and 1 base from J, with 7 bases between. Here the CDR3 reads CASSQEWTAKNIQYF. CDR3 in DNA: TGTGCCAGCAGCCAAGAGTGGACCGCCAAAAACATTCAGTACTTC.

In its sample, this clonotype was seen many times. V is TRBV10-3 and J is TRBJ1-1; D remains ambiguous. V gave up 4 bases and J gave up 2 bases, with 2 bases separating them. Germline V gene data show CDR1 as ENHRY and CDR2 as SYGVKD. The CDR3 runs 11 residues. The CDR3, as DNA: TGTGCCATCAGTGCTAACACTGAAGCTTTCTTT. This encodes CAISANTEAFF.

This clonotype was found many times. J is TRBJ1-1 and V is TRBV4-3; D unclear. This CDR3 region has 13 residues. V lost 0 bases and J 2 bases, leaving 4 bases between the germline ends. CDR1 is LGHNA and CDR2 is YSLEER in the germline V gene. CDR3 sequence (DNA): TGCGCCAGCAGCCAAGAGCCCAACACTGAAGCTTTCTTT. Its protein product is CASSQEPNTEAFF.

This chain joins TRBV7-2 and TRBJ1-4, with 8 bases matching TRBD1. Losses at the gene ends were 1 base for V and 8 bases for J; bases not matched to a gene: 9. The CDR3 loop spans 16 amino acids. Germline V gene lookup returns CDR1 SGHTA and CDR2 FQGNSA. The CDR3 region has the DNA TGTGCCAGCAGCTTAGTAGGACAGGGAGTGGGAGAAAAACTGTTTTTT. The encoded protein is CASSLVGQGVGEKLFF.

In its sample, this clonotype was seen a few times. This rearrangement joins TRBV9 to TRBJ1-2; tentative D call: TRBD1 (5 bases). V lost 0 bases, J lost 1 base, and 7 bases lay in between. CDR3 length: 14 amino acids. Germline V gives CDR1 SGDLS, CDR2 YYNGEE. CDR3 sequence reads: CASSVADSNYGYTF. The CDR3 DNA reads TGTGCCAGCAGCGTAGCCGACAGTAACTATGGCTACACCTTC.

This clonotype appeared many times. V and J are TRBV10-2 and TRBJ2-1, with TRBD2 identical over 8 bases. J gave up 4 bases and V 4 bases, and 0 bases lay outside the gene matches. Germline loops: CDR1 WSHSY, CDR2 SAAADI. CDR3 size: 13 residues. This CDR3 reads CASSASGYNEQFF. CDR3 coding DNA: TGCGCCAGCAGTGCTAGCGGGTACAATGAGCAGTTCTTC.

This clonotype was seen many times. The gene calls are TRBV20-1 and TRBJ2-7; either TRBD1 or TRBD2 may supply D (5 bases each). Trimming stripped 8 bases from V and 0 bases from J, with 11 bases between. This CDR3 contains 12 residues. Germline loops: CDR1 DFQATT, CDR2 SNEGSKA (reference sequence). The CDR3 nucleotides read TGCAGTCCCAAGAGGGGCTCCTACGAGCAGTACTTC. Translation: CSPKRGSYEQYF.

This clonotype was counted ten times or more. The chain joins TRBV5-1 to TRBJ1-1; D perhaps matches TRBD1 (5 bases). Deletions cut 6 bases from V and 0 bases from J, with 18 bases between. Germline V gives CDR1 SGHRS, CDR2 YFSETQ. The CDR3 covers 16 residues. The CDR3 nucleotides read TGCGCCAGCAAAAAAACTTGGGGGAACATGAACACTGAAGCTTTCTTT. This gives the protein CASKKTWGNMNTEAFF.

This clonotype came up many times. The genes are TRBV20-1 and TRBJ2-1, with no clear D. Germline lookup yields CDR1 DFQATT and CDR2 SNEGSKA (reference sequence). The V end lost 2 bases, the J end lost 3 bases, and 11 bases lay between the germline ends. The CDR3 sequence is 14 residues long. CDR3 DNA sequence: TGCAGTGCTAGATCGCGGACGCTCTACAATGAGCAGTTCTTC. It codes for CSARSRTLYNEQFF.

This clonotype was found a few times. This chain joins TRBV6-5 and TRBJ1-2; tentative D call: TRBD1 (6 bases). This CDR3 has 14 amino acids. V dropped 2 bases and J dropped 7 bases, with 14 bases sitting between them. Germline V CDR1 and CDR2: MNHEY, SVGAGI. As DNA, the CDR3 is TGTGCCAGCAGTTACAACGGGGGGGCCGGTGGCTACACCTTC. This sequence encodes CASSYNGGAGGYTF.

This clonotype was seen many times. J is TRBJ2-7 and V is TRBV5-5; D possibly corresponds to TRBD2 (5 bases). The CDR3 covers 15 residues. In germline, CDR1 is SGHKS, CDR2 YYEKEE (reference sequence). Trimming stripped 3 bases from V and 6 bases from J, with 19 bases between. The DNA of the CDR3 is TGTGCCAGCAGCTCCCAAATTTTTCGGGGAGCCGAGCAGTACTTC. Encoded protein: CASSSQIFRGAEQYF.

This clonotype was seen only a few times. The chain employs TRBV20-1 and TRBJ1-1, with 8 bases identical to TRBD1. The length of the CDR3 is 16 residues. Looked up from germline, CDR1 is DFQATT and CDR2 is SNEGSKA (reference sequence). Germline trimming cut 3 bases from V and 5 bases from J; bases unmatched to any gene: 14. This CDR3 reads CSARGQGAKLWTEAFF. The CDR3 DNA reads TGCAGTGCTAGGGGCCAGGGGGCTAAATTATGGACTGAAGCTTTCTTT.